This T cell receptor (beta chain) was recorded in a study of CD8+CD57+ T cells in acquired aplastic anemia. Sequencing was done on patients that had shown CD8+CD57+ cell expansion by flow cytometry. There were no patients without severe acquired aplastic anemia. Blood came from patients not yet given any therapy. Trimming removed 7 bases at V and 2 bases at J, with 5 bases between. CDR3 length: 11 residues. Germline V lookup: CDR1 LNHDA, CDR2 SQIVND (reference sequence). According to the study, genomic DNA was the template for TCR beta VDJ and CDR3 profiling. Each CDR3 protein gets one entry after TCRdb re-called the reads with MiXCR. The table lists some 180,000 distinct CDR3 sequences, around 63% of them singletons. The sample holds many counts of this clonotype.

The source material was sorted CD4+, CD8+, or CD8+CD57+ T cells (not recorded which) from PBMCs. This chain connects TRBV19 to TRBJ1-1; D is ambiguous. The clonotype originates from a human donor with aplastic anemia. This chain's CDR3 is CASIANTEAFF. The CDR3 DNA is TGTGCCAGTATCGCCAACACTGAAGCTTTCTTT.